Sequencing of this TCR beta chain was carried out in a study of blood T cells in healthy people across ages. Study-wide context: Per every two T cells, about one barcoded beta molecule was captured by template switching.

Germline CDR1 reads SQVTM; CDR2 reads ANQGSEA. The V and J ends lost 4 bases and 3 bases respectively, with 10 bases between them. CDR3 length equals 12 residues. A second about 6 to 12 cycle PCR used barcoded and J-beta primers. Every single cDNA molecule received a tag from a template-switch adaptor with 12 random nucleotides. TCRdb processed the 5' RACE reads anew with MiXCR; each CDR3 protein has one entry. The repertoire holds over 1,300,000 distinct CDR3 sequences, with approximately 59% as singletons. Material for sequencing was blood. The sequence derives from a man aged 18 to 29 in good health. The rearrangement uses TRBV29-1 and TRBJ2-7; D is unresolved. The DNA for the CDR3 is TGCAGCGTTGCTCAGAGAGTCTACGAGCAGTACTTC. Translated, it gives CSVAQRVYEQYF.